One sample yielded the 7 T cell receptor beta chains listed below, sequenced in a study of T cells in Graves' hyperthyroidism and ophthalmopathy. Using RNA transcripts as the source, TCR beta CDR3 regions were amplified. RT-PCR in the first round (using the HTBI primer set) targeted the TCR CDR3. In TCRdb, the multiplex PCR reads were re-called with MiXCR into one record per CDR3 protein. This sample has 490,000 or so distinct CDR3 sequences, with approximately 23% found just once. Sequencing was performed on blood. These receptors all come from an older woman with Graves' ophthalmopathy.

V usage is TRBV25-1 and J usage is TRBJ2-1, with D possibly being TRBD1 or TRBD2 (6 bases each). The CDR3 is 16 amino acids. V was trimmed by 4 bases and J by 6 bases, leaving 19 bases between them. From germline, CDR1 is MGHDK and CDR2 SYGVNS. The CDR3 here is CASSAQQGGPGNEQFF. The CDR3 DNA sequence: TGTGCCAGCAGTGCCCAACAGGGAGGACCTGGCAATGAGCAGTTCTTC.

This clonotype was seen a handful of times. An end of the junction differs from the germline gene, which may be a read error. The V call is TRBV7-2, the J call TRBJ1-2; TRBD1 is a possible D gene (6 bases). The germline CDR1 and CDR2 sequences are SGHTA and FQGNSA. The CDR3 contains 15 residues. CDR3 bases: TGCGCCAGCAGCCAAGATGAGGGGGGTAACTATGGCTACACCTTC. It translates to CASSQDEGGNYGYTF.

In the case of this clonotype: A read error may explain this, as a much larger clone is one base away. V gene TRBV29-1 combines with J gene TRBJ2-1; D unclear. Germline V CDR1 and CDR2: SQVTM, ANQGSEA. This CDR3 is 12 amino acids long. Trimming removed 4 bases from V and 3 bases from J, with 7 bases in between. The CDR3 is CSVGDRYNEQFF. CDR3 DNA sequence: TGCAGCGTTGGAGATCGCTACAATGAGCAGTTCTTC.

There are many counts of this clonotype. This chain connects TRBV5-1 to TRBJ2-5; possibly TRBD1 for D (5 bases). CDR1 and CDR2 from the germline V gene are SGHRS and YFSETQ. The V end lost 2 bases, the J end lost 2 bases, and 13 bases lay between the germline ends. The CDR3 consists of 15 residues. The DNA for the CDR3 is TGCGCCAGCAGCTTCTCAGGGAAATTGCAAGAGACCCAGTACTTC. It codes for CASSFSGKLQETQYF.

The chain joins TRBV27 to TRBJ2-7, with unresolved D. There are 14 residues in the CDR3. The V gene lost 0 bases and the J gene lost 1 base, with 7 bases spanning the gap. Germline lookup yields CDR1 MNHEY and CDR2 SMNVEV (reference sequence). The CDR3 coding sequence is TGTGCCAGCAGTTTATCGGTCAGGTCCTACGAGCAGTACTTC. Its translation is CASSLSVRSYEQYF.

About this clonotype: One junction end disagrees with the germline gene, perhaps due to a read error. This chain joins TRBV6-6 and TRBJ1-5; D gene ambiguous. Germline loops: CDR1 MNHNY, CDR2 SVGAGI (reference sequence). The CDR3 is made up of 15 amino acids. In DNA, the CDR3 is TGTGCCAGCAGTTACTCAGTTCGGGGTGCTCAGTCCCAGCATTTT. It is translated as CASSYSVRGAQSQHF.

The CDR3 DNA is TGCAGTGCTAGAGGACTAGCGCCTGCCGGGGATACGCAGTATTTT. Its translation: CSARGLAPAGDTQYF. The chain joins TRBV20-1 to TRBJ2-3; TRBD2 matches 8 bases. CDR3 size: 15 residues. Unmatched junction bases numbered 9, after V lost 1 base and J lost 6 bases. Germline CDR1 and CDR2: DFQATT and SNEGSKA (reference sequence).